Listed below are T cell receptor beta chains from one sample, sequenced in a study of cytomegalovirus exposure and HLA in healthy donors. Profiled with immunoSEQ multiplex PCR; TCRdb holds only in-frame clones, not every one. This sample has around 250,000 clones, with nearly 95% found just once. Sequenced material: PBMCs. The receptors here all came from a girl aged 2-10 years in good health and CMV-seronegative. Both conserved end residues are part of each CDR3. The order of the fields is V gene, J gene, D gene, clone size, CDR3 protein, CDR3 DNA. D genes are given only for firm matches. Where a row states a size, it is once, few, many or the class of an expanded clone; other rows omit it.

v_call: TRBV19
j_call: TRBJ1-2
d_call: TRBD1
clone_size: NA
cdr3_aa: CASSIIRTGGSNYGYTF
cdr3_nt: TGTGCCAGTAGTATTATCCGGACAGGAGGATCTAACTATGGCTACACCTTC

v_call: TRBV10-3
j_call: TRBJ2-3
d_call: TRBD2
clone_size: NA
cdr3_aa: CAIRTSGITDTQYF
cdr3_nt: TGTGCCATCAGGACTAGCGGGATTACAGATACGCAGTATTTT

v_call: TRBV5-1
j_call: TRBJ2-1
d_call: TRBD1
clone_size: NA
cdr3_aa: CASSPGQDYNEQFF
cdr3_nt: TGCGCCAGCAGCCCGGGACAGGACTACAATGAGCAGTTCTTC

v_call: TRBV30
j_call: TRBJ2-3
d_call: TRBD2
clone_size: NA
cdr3_aa: CAWKLAGGRDTQYF
cdr3_nt: TGTGCCTGGAAGCTAGCGGGGGGGCGGGATACGCAGTATTTT

v_call: TRBV6-5
j_call: TRBJ1-5
d_call: NA
clone_size: NA
cdr3_aa: CASRKVDQPQHF
cdr3_nt: TGTGCCAGCAGAAAAGTAGATCAGCCCCAGCATTTT

v_call: TRBV6-5
j_call: TRBJ2-3
d_call: TRBD2
clone_size: NA
cdr3_aa: CASSPLAGDTDTQYF
cdr3_nt: TGTGCCAGCAGCCCCCTAGCGGGTGACACAGATACGCAGTATTTT

v_call: TRBV19
j_call: TRBJ2-5
d_call: TRBD2
clone_size: NA
cdr3_aa: CASSIGGLAVRETQYF
cdr3_nt: TGTGCCAGTAGTATAGGGGGACTAGCGGTCCGGGAGACCCAGTACTTC

v_call: TRBV14
j_call: TRBJ2-7
d_call: NA
clone_size: NA
cdr3_aa: CASSRAAGRFYEQYF
cdr3_nt: TGTGCCAGCAGCCGGGCTGCGGGCCGCTTCTACGAGCAGTACTTC

v_call: TRBV27
j_call: TRBJ2-2
d_call: TRBD1
clone_size: few
cdr3_aa: CASSLLGGRGLAGELFF
cdr3_nt: TGTGCCAGCAGTTTACTAGGCGGCAGGGGGCTCGCCGGGGAGCTGTTTTTT

v_call: TRBV30
j_call: TRBJ1-5
d_call: NA
clone_size: once
cdr3_aa: CAWSVDSNQPQHF
cdr3_nt: TGTGCCTGGAGTGTAGACAGTAATCAGCCCCAGCATTTT

v_call: TRBV6-6
j_call: TRBJ1-5
d_call: NA
clone_size: NA
cdr3_aa: CASSPSGAGNQPQHF
cdr3_nt: TGTGCCAGCAGCCCCTCAGGGGCTGGTAATCAGCCCCAGCATTTT

v_call: TRBV5-4
j_call: TRBJ2-2
d_call: NA
clone_size: NA
cdr3_aa: CASSLADNFPGELFF
cdr3_nt: TGTGCCAGCAGCTTGGCTGACAATTTCCCCGGGGAGCTGTTTTTT

v_call: TRBV7-8
j_call: TRBJ2-5
d_call: TRBD1
clone_size: once
cdr3_aa: CASSLKGGGTGVGETQYF
cdr3_nt: TGTGCCAGCAGCTTAAAAGGCGGCGGGACAGGGGTTGGGGAGACCCAGTACTTC

v_call: TRBV2
j_call: TRBJ1-5
d_call: NA
clone_size: NA
cdr3_aa: CASIIKGGTSQPQHF
cdr3_nt: TGTGCCAGCATTATTAAGGGGGGGACGAGTCAGCCCCAGCATTTT

v_call: TRBV27
j_call: TRBJ1-5
d_call: NA
clone_size: NA
cdr3_aa: CASSFVGQPQHF
cdr3_nt: TGTGCCAGCAGTTTCGTGGGCCAGCCCCAGCATTTT

v_call: TRBV5-6
j_call: TRBJ2-7
d_call: TRBD2
clone_size: NA
cdr3_aa: CASSLVGLAVPYEQYF
cdr3_nt: TGTGCCAGCAGCTTGGTTGGACTAGCGGTTCCCTACGAGCAGTACTTC

v_call: TRBV19
j_call: TRBJ2-1
d_call: TRBD2
clone_size: NA
cdr3_aa: CASSTNPGLNWAHEQFF
cdr3_nt: TGTGCCAGTAGTACTAACCCGGGACTAAATTGGGCCCATGAGCAGTTCTTC

v_call: TRBV6-5
j_call: TRBJ1-3
d_call: NA
clone_size: NA
cdr3_aa: CASRQSSGNTIYF
cdr3_nt: TGTGCCAGCAGACAGAGCTCTGGAAACACCATATATTTT

v_call: TRBV30
j_call: TRBJ1-1
d_call: NA
clone_size: few
cdr3_aa: CAWSLNLRGPEAFF
cdr3_nt: TGTGCCTGGAGCCTCAATCTCAGGGGACCTGAAGCTTTCTTT

v_call: TRBV2
j_call: TRBJ1-6
d_call: NA
clone_size: NA
cdr3_aa: CASRGGSPLHF
cdr3_nt: TGTGCCAGCAGGGGGGGTTCACCCCTCCACTTT

v_call: TRBV6-1
j_call: TRBJ1-2
d_call: NA
clone_size: NA
cdr3_aa: CASSAASYGYTF
cdr3_nt: TGTGCCAGCAGTGCCGCCAGTTATGGCTACACCTTC

v_call: TRBV4-1
j_call: TRBJ1-5
d_call: TRBD1
clone_size: NA
cdr3_aa: CASSPYAGGQPQHF
cdr3_nt: TGCGCCAGCAGCCCTTATGCAGGGGGCCAGCCCCAGCATTTT

v_call: TRBV14
j_call: TRBJ2-1
d_call: NA
clone_size: NA
cdr3_aa: CASTPTSAHNEQFF
cdr3_nt: TGTGCCAGCACCCCCACGAGCGCTCACAATGAGCAGTTCTTC

v_call: TRBV5-3
j_call: TRBJ2-7
d_call: NA
clone_size: NA
cdr3_aa: CAVMRHHVYEQYF
cdr3_nt: TGTGCCGTCATGCGGCACCACGTTTACGAGCAGTACTTC

v_call: TRBV5-6
j_call: TRBJ2-1
d_call: TRBD2
clone_size: NA
cdr3_aa: CASSAGTSVNEQFF
cdr3_nt: TGTGCCAGCAGCGCCGGGACTAGCGTCAATGAGCAGTTCTTC

v_call: TRBV15
j_call: TRBJ1-5
d_call: TRBD1
clone_size: NA
cdr3_aa: CAETGGWQPQHF
cdr3_nt: TGTGCCGAAACAGGGGGTTGGCAGCCCCAGCATTTT

v_call: TRBV5-1
j_call: TRBJ2-1
d_call: TRBD2
clone_size: NA
cdr3_aa: CASSLLREKYNEQFF
cdr3_nt: TGCGCCAGCAGCTTGTTGCGGGAGAAGTACAATGAGCAGTTCTTC

v_call: TRBV9
j_call: TRBJ2-3
d_call: TRBD2
clone_size: NA
cdr3_aa: CASSARGGGTDTQYF
cdr3_nt: TGTGCCAGCAGCGCACGGGGGGGCGGTACAGATACGCAGTATTTT

v_call: TRBV19
j_call: TRBJ2-7
d_call: NA
clone_size: NA
cdr3_aa: CASSTAAAYEQYF
cdr3_nt: TGTGCCAGTAGTACTGCGGCAGCCTACGAGCAGTACTTC

v_call: TRBV30
j_call: TRBJ1-2
d_call: TRBD1
clone_size: NA
cdr3_aa: CAWKIDRGYYGYTF
cdr3_nt: TGTGCCTGGAAAATAGACAGGGGCTACTATGGCTACACCTTC

v_call: TRBV7-9
j_call: TRBJ2-7
d_call: NA
clone_size: NA
cdr3_aa: CASSDGTIDEQYF
cdr3_nt: TGTGCCAGCAGCGACGGGACAATCGACGAGCAGTACTTC

v_call: TRBV13
j_call: TRBJ2-3
d_call: NA
clone_size: NA
cdr3_aa: CASRTSGSDTQYF
cdr3_nt: TGTGCCAGCAGAACCAGCGGATCAGATACGCAGTATTTT

v_call: TRBV27
j_call: TRBJ2-7
d_call: TRBD2
clone_size: few
cdr3_aa: CASRPRTSASYEQYF
cdr3_nt: TGTGCCAGCAGACCTCGGACTAGCGCCTCCTACGAGCAGTACTTC

v_call: TRBV23-1
j_call: TRBJ1-2
d_call: NA
clone_size: once
cdr3_aa: CASSQSGRDPSYTF
cdr3_nt: TGCGCCAGCAGTCAATCGGGCCGGGATCCCAGCTACACCTTC

v_call: TRBV27
j_call: TRBJ2-5
d_call: TRBD2
clone_size: NA
cdr3_aa: CASSSKYLTSGRSILQETQYF
cdr3_nt: TGTGCCAGCAGTTCCAAATACCTGACTAGCGGGAGAAGTATTTTACAAGAGACCCAGTACTTC

v_call: TRBV6-6
j_call: TRBJ1-5
d_call: NA
clone_size: NA
cdr3_aa: CASAVRGNQPQHF
cdr3_nt: TGTGCCAGCGCCGTGCGTGGCAATCAGCCCCAGCATTTT

v_call: TRBV6-5
j_call: TRBJ1-1
d_call: TRBD1
clone_size: NA
cdr3_aa: CASSQTGNTEASF
cdr3_nt: TGTGCCAGCAGCCAGACAGGGAACACTGAAGCTTCCTTT

v_call: TRBV28
j_call: TRBJ1-1
d_call: NA
clone_size: NA
cdr3_aa: CASSLALGGTEAFF
cdr3_nt: TGTGCCAGCAGTTTGGCTCTGGGGGGCACTGAAGCTTTCTTT

v_call: TRBV10-3
j_call: TRBJ2-3
d_call: NA
clone_size: NA
cdr3_aa: CAIRSIATSTDTQYF
cdr3_nt: TGTGCCATCAGGAGCATAGCGACTAGCACAGATACGCAGTATTTT

v_call: TRBV27
j_call: TRBJ2-2
d_call: TRBD1
clone_size: NA
cdr3_aa: CASSLETGFPGELFF
cdr3_nt: TGTGCCAGCAGTTTAGAGACAGGGTTTCCCGGGGAGCTGTTTTTT

v_call: TRBV2
j_call: TRBJ1-5
d_call: TRBD1
clone_size: NA
cdr3_aa: CASQRRGQGFQPQHF
cdr3_nt: TGTGCCAGCCAGAGACGGGGACAGGGGTTTCAGCCCCAGCATTTT

v_call: TRBV7-8
j_call: TRBJ2-7
d_call: TRBD1
clone_size: NA
cdr3_aa: CASSYKTGQIYEQYF
cdr3_nt: TGTGCCAGCAGCTACAAAACGGGACAGATCTACGAGCAGTACTTC

v_call: TRBV7-9
j_call: TRBJ2-2
d_call: TRBD2
clone_size: NA
cdr3_aa: CASSLTRGSGRNTGELFF
cdr3_nt: TGTGCCAGCAGCTTAACTCGGGGTAGCGGGAGGAACACCGGGGAGCTGTTTTTT

v_call: TRBV28
j_call: TRBJ1-6
d_call: NA
clone_size: NA
cdr3_aa: CASSLGWGGRTSPLHF
cdr3_nt: TGTGCCAGCAGTTTGGGTTGGGGGGGGCGAACCTCACCCCTCCACTTT

v_call: TRBV5-6
j_call: TRBJ2-1
d_call: TRBD2
clone_size: NA
cdr3_aa: CASSPRLAGGLLDEQFF
cdr3_nt: TGTGCCAGCAGCCCACGACTAGCGGGGGGGCTCTTGGATGAGCAGTTCTTC

v_call: TRBV19
j_call: TRBJ1-1
d_call: NA
clone_size: NA
cdr3_aa: CASSIGWRPGNTEAFF
cdr3_nt: TGTGCCAGTAGTATCGGTTGGCGGCCGGGGAACACTGAAGCTTTCTTT

v_call: TRBV7-9
j_call: TRBJ1-3
d_call: TRBD1
clone_size: NA
cdr3_aa: CASSPTGGFSTIYF
cdr3_nt: TGTGCCAGCAGCCCGACAGGGGGCTTTTCTACCATATATTTT

v_call: TRBV14
j_call: TRBJ1-2
d_call: NA
clone_size: NA
cdr3_aa: CASSRESNYGYTF
cdr3_nt: TGTGCCAGCAGCCGAGAGAGTAACTATGGCTACACCTTC

v_call: TRBV30
j_call: TRBJ2-6
d_call: TRBD1
clone_size: NA
cdr3_aa: CAWETGVGANVLTF
cdr3_nt: TGTGCCTGGGAGACAGGGGTAGGGGCCAACGTCCTGACTTTC

v_call: TRBV2
j_call: TRBJ2-7
d_call: TRBD1
clone_size: NA
cdr3_aa: CASRIRDRDSTYEQYF
cdr3_nt: TGTGCCAGCAGGATCCGGGACAGGGACTCCACCTACGAGCAGTACTTC

v_call: TRBV7-6
j_call: TRBJ1-1
d_call: TRBD1
clone_size: few
cdr3_aa: CASSRRGRRAFF
cdr3_nt: TGTGCCAGCAGCCGCAGGGGGCGTCGAGCTTTCTTT

v_call: TRBV7-2
j_call: TRBJ2-7
d_call: NA
clone_size: few
cdr3_aa: CASRPAGRSYEQYF
cdr3_nt: TGTGCCAGCAGGCCGGCGGGCCGCTCCTACGAGCAGTACTTC

v_call: TRBV13
j_call: TRBJ2-3
d_call: NA
clone_size: NA
cdr3_aa: CASSLGGGPNTQYF
cdr3_nt: TGTGCCAGCAGCTTAGGCGGGGGGCCCAATACGCAGTATTTT